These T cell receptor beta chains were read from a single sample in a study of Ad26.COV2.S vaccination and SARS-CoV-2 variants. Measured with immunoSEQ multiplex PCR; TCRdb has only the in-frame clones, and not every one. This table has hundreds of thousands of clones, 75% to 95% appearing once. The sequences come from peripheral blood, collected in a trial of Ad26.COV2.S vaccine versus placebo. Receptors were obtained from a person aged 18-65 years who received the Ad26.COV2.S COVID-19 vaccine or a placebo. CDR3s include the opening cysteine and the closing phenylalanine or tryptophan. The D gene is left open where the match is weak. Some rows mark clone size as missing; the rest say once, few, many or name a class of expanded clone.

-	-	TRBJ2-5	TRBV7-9	CASSFGTPAVETQYF	TGTGCCAGCAGCTTCGGGACACCGGCAGTAGAGACCCAGTACTTC
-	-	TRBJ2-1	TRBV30	CAWSRQAEQFF	TGTGCCTGGAGTAGACAAGCGGAGCAGTTCTTC
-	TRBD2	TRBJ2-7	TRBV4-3	CASSQDQLAGALLGEQYF	TGCGCCAGCAGCCAAGATCAACTAGCGGGAGCTCTATTGGGCGAGCAGTACTTC
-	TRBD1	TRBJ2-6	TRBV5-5	CASSQGAGANVLTF	TGTGCCAGCAGCCAGGGGGCCGGGGCCAACGTCCTGACTTTC
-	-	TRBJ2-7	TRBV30	CAWREGLSYEQYF	TGTGCCTGGAGGGAGGGGTTATCCTACGAGCAGTACTTC
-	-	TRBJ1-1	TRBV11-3	CASSLGGNTEAFF	TGTGCCAGCAGCCTGGGGGGGAACACTGAAGCTTTCTTT
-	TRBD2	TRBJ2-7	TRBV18	CASSPGLAGYEQYF	TGTGCCAGCTCACCCGGACTAGCGGGCTACGAGCAGTACTTC
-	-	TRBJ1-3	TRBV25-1	CASSEYGSSGNTIYF	TGTGCCAGCAGTGAATACGGCAGCTCTGGAAACACCATATATTTT
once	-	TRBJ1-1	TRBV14	CASSQGTAYTEAFF	TGTGCCAGCAGCCAAGGAACAGCTTACACTGAAGCTTTCTTT
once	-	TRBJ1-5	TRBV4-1	CASSQRGGQPQHF	TGCGCCAGCAGCCAACGGGGTGGACAGCCCCAGCATTTT
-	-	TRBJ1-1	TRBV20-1	CSASSVFGGQNTEAFF	TGCAGTGCTAGTAGTGTCTTCGGGGGCCAAAACACTGAAGCTTTCTTT
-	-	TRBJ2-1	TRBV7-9	CASSLPTEHNEQFF	TGTGCCAGCAGCCTCCCGACGGAGCACAATGAGCAGTTCTTC
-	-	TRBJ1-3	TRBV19	CANSGNTIYF	TGTGCCAATTCTGGAAACACCATATATTTT
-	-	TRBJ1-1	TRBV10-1	CASSGTPNTEAFF	TGCGCCAGCAGCGGGACACCTAACACTGAAGCTTTCTTT
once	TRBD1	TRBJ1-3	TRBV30	CAWSAGQSSGNTIYF	TGTGCCTGGAGTGCGGGACAGAGCTCTGGAAACACCATATATTTT
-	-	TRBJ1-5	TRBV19	CASSYVGNSNQPQHF	TGTGCCAGTAGTTACGTTGGAAATAGCAATCAGCCCCAGCATTTT
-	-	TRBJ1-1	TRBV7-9	CASSLEGENTEAFF	TGTGCCAGCAGCTTAGAGGGGGAGAACACTGAAGCTTTCTTT
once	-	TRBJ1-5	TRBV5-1	CASSPSGSQNQPQHF	TGCGCCAGCAGCCCGTCAGGGTCCCAGAATCAGCCCCAGCATTTT
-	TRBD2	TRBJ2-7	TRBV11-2	CASSYWGKTSGLNEQYF	TGTGCCAGCAGTTATTGGGGTAAGACTAGCGGGCTGAACGAGCAGTACTTC
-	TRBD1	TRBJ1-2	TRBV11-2	CASSPDRGLGYTF	TGTGCCAGCAGCCCCGACAGGGGGCTTGGCTACACCTTC
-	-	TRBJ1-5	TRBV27	CASSPWGTGQPQHF	TGTGCCAGCAGTCCATGGGGTACGGGTCAGCCCCAGCATTTT
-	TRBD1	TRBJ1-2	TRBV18	CASSPLRSGTGPIDYGYTF	TGTGCCAGCTCACCATTGCGGTCAGGGACAGGGCCTATAGACTATGGCTACACCTTC
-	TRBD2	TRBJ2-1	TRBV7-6	CASSLLAGDSPNEQFF	TGTGCCAGCAGCCTTCTAGCGGGGGATTCTCCTAATGAGCAGTTCTTC
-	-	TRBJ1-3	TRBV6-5	CASTQGFYSGNTIYF	TGTGCCAGCACCCAGGGTTTTTATTCTGGAAACACCATATATTTT
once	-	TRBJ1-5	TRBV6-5	CASSYSARMNQPQHF	TGTGCCAGCAGTTACTCGGCCAGGATGAATCAGCCCCAGCATTTT
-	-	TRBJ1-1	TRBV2	CASDFQGPNTEAFF	TGTGCCAGCGACTTCCAGGGCCCGAACACTGAAGCTTTCTTT
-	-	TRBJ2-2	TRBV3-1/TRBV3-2	CASSQLANTGELFF	TGTGCCAGCAGCCAGCTAGCCAACACCGGGGAGCTGTTTTTT
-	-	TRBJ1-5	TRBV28	CATLDSLFNQPQHF	TGTGCCACCCTGGACTCACTATTCAATCAGCCCCAGCATTTT
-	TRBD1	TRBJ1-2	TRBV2	CASRGQGLYGYTF	TGTGCCAGCAGGGGACAGGGCCTCTATGGCTACACCTTC
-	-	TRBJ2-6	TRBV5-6	CASSFNRGSLDEGANVLTF	TGTGCCAGCAGCTTCAACCGGGGTAGCTTAGATGAAGGGGCCAACGTCCTGACTTTC
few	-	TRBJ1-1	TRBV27	CASSPGSTKNTEAFF	TGTGCCAGCAGCCCGGGATCTACTAAGAACACTGAAGCTTTCTTT
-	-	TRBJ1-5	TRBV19	CASSIGSARDQPQHF	TGTGCCAGTAGTATCGGCAGCGCCAGAGATCAGCCCCAGCATTTT
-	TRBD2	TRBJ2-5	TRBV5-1	CASSLTGTSDETQYF	TGCGCCAGCAGCTTAACTGGGACTAGCGACGAGACCCAGTACTTC
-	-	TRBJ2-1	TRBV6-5	CASSSDSYNEQFF	TGTGCCAGCAGTTCGGACAGCTACAATGAGCAGTTCTTC
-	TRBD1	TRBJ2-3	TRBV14	CASRDRYSTDTQYF	TGTGCCAGCAGGGACAGGTACAGCACAGATACGCAGTATTTT
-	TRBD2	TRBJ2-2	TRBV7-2	CASSSGSGKNTGELFF	TGTGCCAGCAGCTCAGGCAGCGGGAAGAACACCGGGGAGCTGTTTTTT
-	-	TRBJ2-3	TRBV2	CASLSRWADTQYF	TGTGCCAGCTTGTCGAGGTGGGCAGATACGCAGTATTTT
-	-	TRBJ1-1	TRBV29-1	CSVQPLYQNTEAFF	TGCAGCGTTCAACCACTCTACCAAAACACTGAAGCTTTCTTT
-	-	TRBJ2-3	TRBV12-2	CASRLAEGLGHTDTQYF	TGTGCAAGTCGCTTAGCTGAGGGCCTGGGGCACACAGATACGCAGTATTTT
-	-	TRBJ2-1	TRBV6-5	CASSRTWDAYNEQFF	TGTGCCAGCAGTAGGACCTGGGACGCTTACAATGAGCAGTTCTTC
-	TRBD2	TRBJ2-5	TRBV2	CASRSWTSGKETQYF	TGTGCCAGCAGAAGCTGGACTAGCGGGAAAGAGACCCAGTACTTC
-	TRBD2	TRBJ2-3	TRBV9	CASSEVLADTDTQYF	TGTGCCAGCAGCGAAGTACTAGCGGACACAGATACGCAGTATTTT
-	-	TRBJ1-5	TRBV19	CASADRRNQPQHF	TGTGCCAGTGCTGACAGGAGGAATCAGCCCCAGCATTTT
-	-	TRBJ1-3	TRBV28	CASRSGGRGNTIYF	TGTGCCAGCCGATCGGGGGGAAGGGGAAACACCATATATTTT